The 20 T cell receptor beta chains below all came from one sample that was sequenced in a study of cytomegalovirus exposure and HLA in healthy donors. This PCR relied on a set of 60 Vbeta primers and 13 Jbeta primers. TCRdb keeps only in-frame clones here, not all; method: immunoSEQ multiplex PCR. The repertoire holds approximately 190,000 clones, with about 77% as singletons. The sequenced sample was PBMCs. These receptors originate from a woman aged 25 to 39 in good health and CMV-seropositive.

The chain joins TRBV5-1 to TRBJ1-5, with D maybe TRBD1 (6 bases). This CDR3 spans 15 amino acids. V lost 0 bases and J 6 bases, leaving 13 bases between the germline ends. Germline CDR1 SGHRS, CDR2 YFSETQ. The CDR3 nucleotides are TGCGCCAGCAGCTTGGGCCCAGGGGTGGGTCAGCCCCAGCATTTT. As protein: CASSLGPGVGQPQHF.

The gene calls are TRBV5-6 and TRBJ2-7; 10 bases align to TRBD1. V shed 4 bases and J 5 bases; nucleotides not matched to a gene: 3. Germline CDR1 and CDR2: SGHDT and YYEEEE. The CDR3 has 13 residues. CDR3 loop: CASSLGTGDEQYF. The CDR3 region has the DNA TGTGCCAGCAGCCTCGGGACAGGGGACGAGCAGTACTTC.

A few counts support this clone. The junction departs from germline at one end; a sequencing error may be responsible. The chain is built from TRBV7-7 and TRBJ2-1, with 7 nucleotides matching TRBD1. This CDR3 comprises 13 residues. The germline CDR1 and CDR2 sequences are SSHAT and FNYEAQ (reference sequence). Written as DNA, the CDR3 is TGTGCTAGCAGCCTGGACAGGACCTCTGGGCAGTTCTTC. Protein product: CASSLDRTSGQFF.

The gene calls are TRBV28 and TRBJ1-4; D possibly corresponds to TRBD1 (6 bases). V lost 4 bases and J 0 bases, leaving 9 bases between the germline ends. CDR1 and CDR2 from the germline V gene are MDHEN and SYDVKM. The CDR3 is made up of 15 amino acids. CDR3 DNA: TGTGCCAGCAGTTCCCCAGGGGCAACTAATGAAAAACTGTTTTTT. It yields the protein CASSSPGATNEKLFF.

The chain couples TRBV15 to TRBJ1-2; the D is unclear. The CDR3 extends over 13 amino acids. The germline V gene has CDR1 LNHNV and CDR2 YYDKDF (reference sequence). The V end was cut by 0 bases, the J end by 0 bases, with 2 bases between. The CDR3 DNA sequence: TGTGCCACCAGCAGAGATACTAACTATGGCTACACCTTC. This gives the protein CATSRDTNYGYTF.

This rearrangement joins TRBV4-3 to TRBJ2-7; D uncertain. The CDR3 is made up of 15 amino acids. V was cut by 0 bases and J by 3 bases, with 12 bases left in between. CDR1 is LGHNA, CDR2 YSLEER, per germline. Here the CDR3 DNA reads TGCGCCAGCAGCCAAGACCGGCAGGCCTACTACGAGCAGTACTTC. Protein: CASSQDRQAYYEQYF.

This chain links TRBV18 with TRBJ2-7; a weak D match, TRBD2 (5 bases). Germline-derived CDR1 and CDR2 are KGHSH and LQKENI. Trimming shortened V by 6 bases and J by 4 bases, and 10 bases separated the two germline ends. The CDR3 consists of 12 residues. The DNA for the CDR3 is TGTGCCAGCTCTCGGGGTCGGTACGAGCAGTACTTC. The encoded protein is CASSRGRYEQYF.

The gene calls are TRBV9 and TRBJ2-1, with 8 positions matching TRBD1. The V gene's germline CDR1 is SGDLS and CDR2 YYNGEE. The CDR3 is 15 residues long. V shed 4 bases, J shed 4 bases, and the junction held 7 bases outside the gene matches. CDR3 DNA sequence: TGTGCCAGCAGCAAATACCAGGGGGCGTACAATGAGCAGTTCTTC. Its protein is CASSKYQGAYNEQFF.

This clone was seen just once. The V and J genes are TRBV15 and TRBJ2-7, with D possibly being TRBD2 (6 bases). V shed 0 bases and J shed 2 bases, with 20 bases lying between them. The CDR3 sequence is 18 residues long. Germline CDR1 is LNHNV and CDR2 is YYDKDF (reference sequence). CDR3 DNA sequence: TGTGCCACCAGCAGAGACCCCCTGGAGGGTTCTCCGACCTACGAGCAGTACTTC. It specifies CATSRDPLEGSPTYEQYF.

V usage is TRBV30 and J usage is TRBJ1-5; D is perhaps TRBD1 (5 bases). The V end lost 5 bases, the J end lost 0 bases, and 11 bases lay between the germline ends. The CDR3 totals 14 residues. Germline V lookup: CDR1 GTSNPN, CDR2 SVGIG (reference sequence). This CDR3 reads CAWSGLYSNQPQHF. As DNA, the CDR3 is TGTGCCTGGTCGGGACTCTATAGCAATCAGCCCCAGCATTTT.

This chain connects TRBV5-1 to TRBJ1-4; 7 nucleotides match TRBD1. Germline CDR1 reads SGHRS; CDR2 reads YFSETQ. Trimming took 4 bases from V and 0 from J; bases not matched to a gene: 6. The CDR3 sequence is 16 residues long. As DNA, the CDR3 is TGCGCCAGCAGCCCGAGACAGGGAGCAACTAATGAAAAACTGTTTTTT. It translates to CASSPRQGATNEKLFF.

This clone was observed a few times. The CDR3 DNA is TGTGCCATCAGTGAGAGTAGCGGGGGGATCTACGAGCAGTACTTC. It codes for CAISESSGGIYEQYF. The chain uses TRBV10-3 and TRBJ2-7; 10 bases map to TRBD2. After removal of 2 bases from V and 3 bases from J, the junction contained 4 bases not matched to a gene. The CDR3 has 15 amino acids. The germline V gene encodes CDR1 ENHRY and CDR2 SYGVKD.

This clone appeared once. The chain is built from TRBV7-9 and TRBJ1-1, with a possible D match to TRBD1 (5 bases). The CDR3 covers 13 residues. Germline assignment: CDR1 SEHNR and CDR2 FQNEAQ (reference sequence). V lost 5 bases and J lost 4, with 11 bases in between. CDR3 DNA sequence: TGTGCCAGCAGCCAGGGTGTGGGCACTGAAGCTTTCTTT. Its translation: CASSQGVGTEAFF.

V usage is TRBV5-5 and J usage is TRBJ1-2; D is possibly TRBD1 (5 bases). In germline, CDR1 is SGHKS, CDR2 YYEKEE (reference sequence). Trimming removed 1 base from V and 8 bases from J, with 18 bases in between. There are 15 residues in the CDR3. The CDR3 loop is CASSLFGGYGRGYTF. For the CDR3, the DNA is TGTGCCAGCAGCTTGTTCGGGGGTTATGGGCGAGGCTACACCTTC. Full variable domain (rest looked up from reference TRBV5-5 and TRBJ1-2): DAGVTQSPTHLIKTRGQQVTLRCSPISGHKSVSWYQQVLGQGPQFIFQYYEKEERGRGNFPDRFSARQFPNYSSELNVNALLLGDSALYLCASSLFGGYGRGYTFGSGTRLTVV.

This chain joins TRBV6-1 and TRBJ1-3, with D possibly matching TRBD1 (5 bases). V lost 1 base and J lost 2, with 15 bases in between. CDR3 length: 17 residues. Looked up from germline, CDR1 is MNHNS and CDR2 is SASEGT. The CDR3, as DNA: TGTGCCAGCAGTGAAGGGGGGGGTTTTAGCACTGGAAACACCATATATTTT. Translating gives CASSEGGGFSTGNTIYF.

The chain joins TRBV19 to TRBJ1-2; 10 nucleotides match TRBD1. Germline lookup yields CDR1 LNHDA and CDR2 SQIVND (reference sequence). The CDR3 contains 13 residues. J gave up 8 bases and V 5 bases, and 5 bases lay outside the gene matches. The CDR3 DNA is TGTGCCAGTAGTGTCGGACAGGGGGGCGGCTACACCTTC. Translation: CASSVGQGGGYTF.

The chain is built from TRBV29-1 and TRBJ1-1, with D perhaps matching TRBD1 (5 bases). CDR1 is SQVTM, CDR2 ANQGSEA, per germline. V was pared by 5 bases and J by 4 bases, with 14 bases between. The CDR3 consists of 13 residues. CDR3 residues: CSVRNQGLTEAFF. The CDR3 nucleotides are TGCAGCGTTAGAAACCAGGGCCTCACTGAAGCTTTCTTT.

J is TRBJ2-3 and V is TRBV2, with a weak D call TRBD2 (5 bases). Trimming removed 6 bases from V and 4 bases from J, with 8 bases in between. This CDR3 spans 12 amino acids. Per the germline V gene, CDR1 is SNHLY and CDR2 is FYNNEI. CDR3 residues: CASRDLADTQYF. CDR3 coding DNA: TGTGCCAGCAGGGACTTAGCAGATACGCAGTATTTT. The variable domain in full, completed from reference TRBV2 and TRBJ2-3, reads EPEVTQTPSHQVTQMGQEVILRCVPISNHLYFYWYRQILGQKVEFLVSFYNNEISEKSEIFDDQFSVERPDGSNFTLKIRSTKLEDSAMYFCASRDLADTQYFGPGTRLTVL.

The chain has TRBV5-8 and TRBJ1-1; possibly TRBD1 for D (6 bases). V was trimmed by 4 bases and J by 6 bases, leaving 10 bases between them. Germline V gene data show CDR1 as SGHTS and CDR2 as YDEGEE. This CDR3 comprises 12 residues. This CDR3 is CASSRDMAEAFF. CDR3 coding DNA: TGTGCCAGCAGCCGGGACATGGCTGAAGCTTTCTTT.

This clone is judged medium-sized. The chain joins TRBV5-8 to TRBJ1-3; the D is unclear. This CDR3 comprises 13 residues. Trimming removed 2 bases from V and 6 bases from J, with 9 bases in between. Per the germline V gene, CDR1 is SGHTS and CDR2 is YDEGEE. CDR3 nucleotide sequence: TGTGCCAGCAGCTTCCTAGTTGAAAACACCATATATTTT. Amino acid sequence: CASSFLVENTIYF.